This T cell receptor beta chain comes out of a study of blood T cell repertoires in COVID-19. Turning to the study itself: Samples representing acute and convalescent COVID-19 were sourced from the United States, Italy and Spain. PBMCs, B-cell-depleted T cells, or T cells were the source of the cDNA or gDNA that made up the material.

This CDR3 spans 13 amino acids. The V end was cut by 4 bases, the J end by 4 bases, with 10 bases between. CDR1 is MNHNY, CDR2 SVGAGI, per germline (reference sequence). Authors' analysis steps: Reference gene primer amplification gave nucleated cell count estimates. TCRdb keeps only in-frame clones here, not all; method: immunoSEQ multiplex PCR. D and trimming were read from the DNA, whereas the V and J calls and clone size are those reported in that table. Altogether under 65,000 clones are present, around 90% being singletons, with the ten largest covering around a tenth. Sequenced input: peripheral blood. The TCR comes from a woman of 80 years or more with active COVID-19. J is TRBJ1-2 and V is TRBV6-6; a weak D match, TRBD1 (6 bases). The CDR3 DNA sequence: TGTGCCAGCAGTTCCTCGGACAGCTATGGCTACACCTTC. Its translation is CASSSSDSYGYTF.